This paragraph covers one T cell receptor (beta chain) sequence. Antigen unknown. Method: immunoSEQ multiplex PCR; TCRdb's copy keeps in-frame clones and lacks some. The table records tens of thousands of clones, about 86% of them present only once. The V end lost 4 bases, the J end lost 11 bases, and 17 bases lay between the germline ends. This CDR3 spans 13 amino acids. Germline V gene lookup returns CDR1 SGHDT and CDR2 YYEEEE. This record comes from a study of T cells in localized non-small cell lung cancer. Study-wide points: Of the tissues analyzed, uninvolved adjacent lung showed maximal T cell clonality, greater than tumor. Investigators sequenced only a single tumor region, leaving heterogeneity possible. Among the top 100 tumor clones, a median about 57 appeared in adjacent lung.

The starting material was PBMCs, obtained before any cancer treatment. The sequence was collected from a man aged 40 to 70 with stage II lung adenocarcinoma. This chain connects TRBV5-6 to TRBJ2-3; D tentatively reads TRBD1 or TRBD2 (5 bases each). The CDR3 loop is CASSLRTRRGQYF. For the CDR3, the DNA is TGTGCCAGCAGCCTACGGACACGCCGGGGGCAGTATTTT.